This TCR beta chain was observed in a study of blood T cell repertoires in COVID-19. Whole-study context: COVID-19 samples from acute and convalescent phases originated in the United States, Italy and Spain.

The CDR3 length is 19 residues. Trimming at V came to 3 bases and at J to 5 bases, leaving 17 bases not matched to a gene. Germline V CDR1 and CDR2: ENHRY, SYGVKD. Some clones are missing from TCRdb's copy, which holds only in-frame ones; the method was immunoSEQ multiplex PCR. The data hold 200,000 to 300,000 clones, with around 79% observed a single time. Sequences were obtained from peripheral blood. V gene TRBV10-3 combines with J gene TRBJ1-2, with 11 bases lining up with TRBD1. This TCR was recovered from a woman older than 75 with acute or convalescent COVID-19. The CDR3 sequence is CAISEGTGGGLGTPYGYTF. CDR3 bases: TGTGCCATCAGTGAAGGGACAGGGGGAGGTTTGGGGACCCCTTATGGCTACACCTTC.